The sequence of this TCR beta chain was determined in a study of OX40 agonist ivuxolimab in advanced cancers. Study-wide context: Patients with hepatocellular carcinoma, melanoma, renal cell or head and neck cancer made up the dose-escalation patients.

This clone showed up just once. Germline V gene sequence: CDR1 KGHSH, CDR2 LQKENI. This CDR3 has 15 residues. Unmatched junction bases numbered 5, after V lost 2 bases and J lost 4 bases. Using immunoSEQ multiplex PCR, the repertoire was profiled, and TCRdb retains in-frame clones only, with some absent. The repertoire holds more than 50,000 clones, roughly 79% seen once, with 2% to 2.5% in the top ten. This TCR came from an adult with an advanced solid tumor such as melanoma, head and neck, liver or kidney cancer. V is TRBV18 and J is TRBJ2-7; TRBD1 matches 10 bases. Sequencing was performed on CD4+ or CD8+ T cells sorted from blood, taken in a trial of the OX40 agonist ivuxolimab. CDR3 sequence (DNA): TGTGCCAGCTCACCAGAGGGACAGGGGTTATACGAGCAGTACTTC. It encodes CASSPEGQGLYEQYF.